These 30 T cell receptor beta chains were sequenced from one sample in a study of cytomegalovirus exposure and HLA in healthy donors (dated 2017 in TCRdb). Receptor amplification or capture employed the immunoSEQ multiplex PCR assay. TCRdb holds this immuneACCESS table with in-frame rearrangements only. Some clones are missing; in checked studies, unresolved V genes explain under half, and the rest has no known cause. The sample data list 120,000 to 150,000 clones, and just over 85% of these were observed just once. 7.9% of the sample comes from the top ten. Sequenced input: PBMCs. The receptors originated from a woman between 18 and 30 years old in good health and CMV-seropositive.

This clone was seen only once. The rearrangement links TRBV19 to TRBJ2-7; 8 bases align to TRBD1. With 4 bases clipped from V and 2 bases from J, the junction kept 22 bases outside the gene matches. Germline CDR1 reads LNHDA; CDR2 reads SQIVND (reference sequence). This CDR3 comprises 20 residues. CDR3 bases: TGTGCCAGTAGTACCCGTATAAGATTCGGGACAGGCGAAAAAGCCTACGAGCAGTACTTC. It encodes CASSTRIRFGTGEKAYEQYF.

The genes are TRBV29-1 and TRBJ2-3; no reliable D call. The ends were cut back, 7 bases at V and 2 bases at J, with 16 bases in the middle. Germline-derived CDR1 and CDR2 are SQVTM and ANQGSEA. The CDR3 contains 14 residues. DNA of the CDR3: TGCAGCGGCTCCCGGCGGTCGAACACAGATACGCAGTATTTT. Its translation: CSGSRRSNTDTQYF.

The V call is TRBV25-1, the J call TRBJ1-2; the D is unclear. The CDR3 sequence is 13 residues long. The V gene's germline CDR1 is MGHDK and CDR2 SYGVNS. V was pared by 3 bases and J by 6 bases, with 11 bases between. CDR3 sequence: CASSDQSVDGYTF. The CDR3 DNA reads TGTGCCAGCAGTGACCAGTCCGTCGATGGCTACACCTTC.

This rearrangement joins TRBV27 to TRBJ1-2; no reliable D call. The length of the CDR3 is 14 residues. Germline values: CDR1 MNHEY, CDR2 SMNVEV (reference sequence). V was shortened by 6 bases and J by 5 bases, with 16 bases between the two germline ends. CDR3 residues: CASSRTETRYGYTF. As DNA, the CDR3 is TGTGCCAGCAGCCGTACAGAGACTAGGTATGGCTACACCTTC.

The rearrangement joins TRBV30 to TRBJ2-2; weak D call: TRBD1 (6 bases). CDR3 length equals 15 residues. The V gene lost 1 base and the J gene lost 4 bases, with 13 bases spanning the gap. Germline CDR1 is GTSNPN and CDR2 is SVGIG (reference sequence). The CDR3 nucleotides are TGTGCCTGGAGTGGGCCGGGACATCGCACCGGGGAGCTGTTTTTT. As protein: CAWSGPGHRTGELFF.

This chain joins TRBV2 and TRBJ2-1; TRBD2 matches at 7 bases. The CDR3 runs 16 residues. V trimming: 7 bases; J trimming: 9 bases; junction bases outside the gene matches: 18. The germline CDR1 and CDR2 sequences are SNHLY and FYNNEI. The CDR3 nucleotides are TGTGCCAGCATTGGGCCGGGCGGCCGAACGGGGGGTGAGCAGTTCTTC. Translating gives CASIGPGGRTGGEQFF.

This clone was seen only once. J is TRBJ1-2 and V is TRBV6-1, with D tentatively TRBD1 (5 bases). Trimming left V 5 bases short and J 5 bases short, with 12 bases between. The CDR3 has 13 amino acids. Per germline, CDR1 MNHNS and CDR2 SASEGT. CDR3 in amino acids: CASSPGVLYGYTF. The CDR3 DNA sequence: TGTGCCAGCAGTCCGGGGGTACTATATGGCTACACCTTC.

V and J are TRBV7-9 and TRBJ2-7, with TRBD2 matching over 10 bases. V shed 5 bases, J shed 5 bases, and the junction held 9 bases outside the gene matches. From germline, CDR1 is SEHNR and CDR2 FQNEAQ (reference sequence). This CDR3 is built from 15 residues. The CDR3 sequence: CASSLMGTSEHEQYF. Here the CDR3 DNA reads TGTGCCAGCAGCCTGATGGGGACTAGCGAGCACGAGCAGTACTTC.

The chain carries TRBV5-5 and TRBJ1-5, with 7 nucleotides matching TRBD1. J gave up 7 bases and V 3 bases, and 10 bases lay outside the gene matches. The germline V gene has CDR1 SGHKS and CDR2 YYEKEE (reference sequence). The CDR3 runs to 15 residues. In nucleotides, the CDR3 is TGTGCCAGCAGCTCGTGGGACAGTCTGGTCCAGCCCCAGCATTTT. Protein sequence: CASSSWDSLVQPQHF.

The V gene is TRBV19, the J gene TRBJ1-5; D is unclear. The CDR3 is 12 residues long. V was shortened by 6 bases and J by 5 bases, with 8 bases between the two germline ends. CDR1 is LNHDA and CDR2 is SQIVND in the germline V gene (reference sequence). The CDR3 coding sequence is TGTGCCAGTAGCCAGCGACATCAGCCCCAGCATTTT. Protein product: CASSQRHQPQHF.

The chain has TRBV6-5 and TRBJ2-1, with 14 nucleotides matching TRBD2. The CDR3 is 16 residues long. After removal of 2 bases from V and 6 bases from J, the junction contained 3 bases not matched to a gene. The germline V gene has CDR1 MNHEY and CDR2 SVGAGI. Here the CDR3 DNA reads TGTGCCAGCAGTTACCGGACTAGCGGGGGGCGCAATGAGCAGTTCTTC. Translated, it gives CASSYRTSGGRNEQFF.

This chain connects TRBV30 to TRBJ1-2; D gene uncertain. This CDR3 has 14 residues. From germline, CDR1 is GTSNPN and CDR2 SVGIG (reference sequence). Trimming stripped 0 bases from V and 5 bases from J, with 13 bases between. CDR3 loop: CAWSVDGGYYGYTF. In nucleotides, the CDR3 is TGTGCCTGGAGTGTAGACGGAGGATATTATGGCTACACCTTC.

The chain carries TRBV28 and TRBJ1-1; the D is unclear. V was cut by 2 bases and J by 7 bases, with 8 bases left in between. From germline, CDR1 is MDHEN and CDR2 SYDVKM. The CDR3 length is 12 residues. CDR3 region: CASSLSHGEAFF. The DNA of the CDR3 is TGTGCCAGCAGTTTAAGTCACGGTGAAGCTTTCTTT.

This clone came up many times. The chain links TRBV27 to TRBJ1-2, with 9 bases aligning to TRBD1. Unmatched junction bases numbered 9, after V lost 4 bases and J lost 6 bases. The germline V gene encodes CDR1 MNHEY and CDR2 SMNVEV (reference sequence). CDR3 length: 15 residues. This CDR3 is CASSSRQGGRDGYTF. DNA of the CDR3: TGTGCCAGCAGTTCCCGACAGGGGGGAAGGGATGGCTACACCTTC.

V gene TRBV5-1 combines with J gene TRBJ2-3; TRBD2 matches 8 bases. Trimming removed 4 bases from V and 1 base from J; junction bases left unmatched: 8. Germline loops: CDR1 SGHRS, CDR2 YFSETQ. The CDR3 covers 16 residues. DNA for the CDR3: TGCGCCAGCAGCCCCTTGGTGCGGGGGGGCACAGATACGCAGTATTTT. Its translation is CASSPLVRGGTDTQYF.

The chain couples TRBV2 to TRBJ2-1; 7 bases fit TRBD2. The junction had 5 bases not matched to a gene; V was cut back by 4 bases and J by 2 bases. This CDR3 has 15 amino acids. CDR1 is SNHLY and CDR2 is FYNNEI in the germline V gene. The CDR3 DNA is TGTGCCAGCAGTGTGCAGCGGGGTACCTACAATGAGCAGTTCTTC. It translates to CASSVQRGTYNEQFF.

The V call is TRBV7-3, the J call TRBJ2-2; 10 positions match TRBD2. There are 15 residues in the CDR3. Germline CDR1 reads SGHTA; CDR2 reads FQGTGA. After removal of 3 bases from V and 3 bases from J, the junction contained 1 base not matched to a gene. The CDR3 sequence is CASSFSGGDTGELFF. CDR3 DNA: TGTGCCAGCAGCTTCAGCGGGGGGGACACCGGGGAGCTGTTTTTT.

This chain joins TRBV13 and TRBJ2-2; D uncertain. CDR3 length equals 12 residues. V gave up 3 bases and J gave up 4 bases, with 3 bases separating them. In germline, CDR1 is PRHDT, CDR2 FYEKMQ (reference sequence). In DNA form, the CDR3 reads TGTGCCAGCAGCTTCGGCACCGGGGAGCTGTTTTTT. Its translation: CASSFGTGELFF.

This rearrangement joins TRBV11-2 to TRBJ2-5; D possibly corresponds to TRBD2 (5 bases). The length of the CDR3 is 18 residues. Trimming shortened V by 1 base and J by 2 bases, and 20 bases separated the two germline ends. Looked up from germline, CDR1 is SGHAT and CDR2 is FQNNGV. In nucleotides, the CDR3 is TGTGCCAGCAGCTTAGGGCGACACGGAGGAGGTAATCAAGAGACCCAGTACTTC. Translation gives CASSLGRHGGGNQETQYF.

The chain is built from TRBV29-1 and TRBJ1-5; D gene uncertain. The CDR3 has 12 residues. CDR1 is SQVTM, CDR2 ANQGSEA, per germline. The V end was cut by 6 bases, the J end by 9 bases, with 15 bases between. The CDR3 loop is CSVLTGSGPQHF. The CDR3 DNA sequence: TGCAGCGTGCTGACGGGTTCCGGGCCCCAGCATTTT. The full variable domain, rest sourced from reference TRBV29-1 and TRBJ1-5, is SAVISQKPSRDICQRGTSLTIQCQVDSQVTMMFWYRQQPGQSLTLIATANQGSEATYESGFVIDKFPISRPNLTFSTLTVSNMSPEDSSIYLCSVLTGSGPQHFGDGTRLSIL.

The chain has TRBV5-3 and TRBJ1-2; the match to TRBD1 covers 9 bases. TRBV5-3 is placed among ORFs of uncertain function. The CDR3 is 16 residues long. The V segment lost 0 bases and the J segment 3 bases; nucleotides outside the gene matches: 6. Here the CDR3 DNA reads TGTGCCAGAAGCTTGGGCGGGACAGGGAGTTACTATGGCTACACCTTC. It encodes CARSLGGTGSYYGYTF.

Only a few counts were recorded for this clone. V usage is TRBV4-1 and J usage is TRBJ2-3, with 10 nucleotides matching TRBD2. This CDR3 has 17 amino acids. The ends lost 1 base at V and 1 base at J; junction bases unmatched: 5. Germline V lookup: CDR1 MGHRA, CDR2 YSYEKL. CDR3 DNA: TGCGCCAGCAGCCAAGGGACCCTAGCGGGGGGCACAGATACGCAGTATTTT. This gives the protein CASSQGTLAGGTDTQYF.

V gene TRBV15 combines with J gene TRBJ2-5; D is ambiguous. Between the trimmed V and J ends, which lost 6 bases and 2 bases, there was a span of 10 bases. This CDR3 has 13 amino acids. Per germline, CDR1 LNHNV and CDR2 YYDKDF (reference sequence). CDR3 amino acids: CATRGTVQETQYF. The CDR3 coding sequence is TGTGCCACCAGGGGCACAGTACAAGAGACCCAGTACTTC.

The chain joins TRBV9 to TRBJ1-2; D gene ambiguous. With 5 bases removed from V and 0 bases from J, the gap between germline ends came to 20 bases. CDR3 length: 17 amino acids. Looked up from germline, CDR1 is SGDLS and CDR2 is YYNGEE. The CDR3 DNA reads TGTGCCAGCAGTCATACTCTGACTGAGAGAGCTAACTATGGCTACACCTTC. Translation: CASSHTLTERANYGYTF.

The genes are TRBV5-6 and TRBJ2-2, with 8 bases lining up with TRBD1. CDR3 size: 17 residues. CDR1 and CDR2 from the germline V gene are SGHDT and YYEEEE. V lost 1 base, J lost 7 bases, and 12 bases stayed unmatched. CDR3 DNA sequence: TGTGCCAGCAGCTTGAATCCGGCAGGGGGCTGGAGCGGGGAGCTGTTTTTT. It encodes CASSLNPAGGWSGELFF.

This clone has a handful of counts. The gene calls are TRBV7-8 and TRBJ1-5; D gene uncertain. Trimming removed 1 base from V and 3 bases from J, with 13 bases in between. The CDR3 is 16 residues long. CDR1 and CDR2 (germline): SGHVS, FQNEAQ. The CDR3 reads CASSLGQHQNNQPQHF. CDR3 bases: TGTGCCAGCAGCTTAGGACAACATCAGAACAATCAGCCCCAGCATTTT.

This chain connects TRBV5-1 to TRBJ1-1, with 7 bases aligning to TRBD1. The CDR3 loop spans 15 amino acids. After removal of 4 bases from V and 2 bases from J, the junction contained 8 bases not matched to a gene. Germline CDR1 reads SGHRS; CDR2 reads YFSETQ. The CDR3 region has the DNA TGCGCCAGCAGCCGCCCGACAGGGACTAACACTGAAGCTTTCTTT. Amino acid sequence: CASSRPTGTNTEAFF.

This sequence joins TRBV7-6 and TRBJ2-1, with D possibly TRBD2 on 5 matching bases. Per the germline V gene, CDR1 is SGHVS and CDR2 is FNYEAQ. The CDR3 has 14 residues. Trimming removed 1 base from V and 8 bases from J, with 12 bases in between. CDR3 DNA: TGTGCCAGCAGCTTAGAGGCTAGCCTCGATGAGCAGTTCTTC. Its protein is CASSLEASLDEQFF.

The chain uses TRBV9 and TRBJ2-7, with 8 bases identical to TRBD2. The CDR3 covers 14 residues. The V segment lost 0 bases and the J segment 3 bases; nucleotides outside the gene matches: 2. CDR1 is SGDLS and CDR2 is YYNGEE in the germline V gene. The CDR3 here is CASSVAGGGYEQYF. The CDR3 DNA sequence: TGTGCCAGCAGCGTAGCGGGAGGGGGCTACGAGCAGTACTTC.

The CDR3 DNA sequence: TGTGCCAGCAGCTTAGGAGACTTTAGCACAGATACGCAGTATTTT. Protein: CASSLGDFSTDTQYF. The genes are TRBV7-3 and TRBJ2-3; no clear D. CDR3 size: 15 residues. Germline V lookup: CDR1 SGHTA, CDR2 FQGTGA. V lost 2 bases to trimming and J lost 0 bases, with 9 bases between them. Variable domain in full (rest from reference TRBV7-3 and TRBJ2-3): GAGVSQTPSNKVTEKGKYVELRCDPISGHTALYWYRQSLGQGPEFLIYFQGTGAADDSGLPNDRFFAVRPEGSVSTLKIQRTERGDSAVYLCASSLGDFSTDTQYFGPGTRLTVL.